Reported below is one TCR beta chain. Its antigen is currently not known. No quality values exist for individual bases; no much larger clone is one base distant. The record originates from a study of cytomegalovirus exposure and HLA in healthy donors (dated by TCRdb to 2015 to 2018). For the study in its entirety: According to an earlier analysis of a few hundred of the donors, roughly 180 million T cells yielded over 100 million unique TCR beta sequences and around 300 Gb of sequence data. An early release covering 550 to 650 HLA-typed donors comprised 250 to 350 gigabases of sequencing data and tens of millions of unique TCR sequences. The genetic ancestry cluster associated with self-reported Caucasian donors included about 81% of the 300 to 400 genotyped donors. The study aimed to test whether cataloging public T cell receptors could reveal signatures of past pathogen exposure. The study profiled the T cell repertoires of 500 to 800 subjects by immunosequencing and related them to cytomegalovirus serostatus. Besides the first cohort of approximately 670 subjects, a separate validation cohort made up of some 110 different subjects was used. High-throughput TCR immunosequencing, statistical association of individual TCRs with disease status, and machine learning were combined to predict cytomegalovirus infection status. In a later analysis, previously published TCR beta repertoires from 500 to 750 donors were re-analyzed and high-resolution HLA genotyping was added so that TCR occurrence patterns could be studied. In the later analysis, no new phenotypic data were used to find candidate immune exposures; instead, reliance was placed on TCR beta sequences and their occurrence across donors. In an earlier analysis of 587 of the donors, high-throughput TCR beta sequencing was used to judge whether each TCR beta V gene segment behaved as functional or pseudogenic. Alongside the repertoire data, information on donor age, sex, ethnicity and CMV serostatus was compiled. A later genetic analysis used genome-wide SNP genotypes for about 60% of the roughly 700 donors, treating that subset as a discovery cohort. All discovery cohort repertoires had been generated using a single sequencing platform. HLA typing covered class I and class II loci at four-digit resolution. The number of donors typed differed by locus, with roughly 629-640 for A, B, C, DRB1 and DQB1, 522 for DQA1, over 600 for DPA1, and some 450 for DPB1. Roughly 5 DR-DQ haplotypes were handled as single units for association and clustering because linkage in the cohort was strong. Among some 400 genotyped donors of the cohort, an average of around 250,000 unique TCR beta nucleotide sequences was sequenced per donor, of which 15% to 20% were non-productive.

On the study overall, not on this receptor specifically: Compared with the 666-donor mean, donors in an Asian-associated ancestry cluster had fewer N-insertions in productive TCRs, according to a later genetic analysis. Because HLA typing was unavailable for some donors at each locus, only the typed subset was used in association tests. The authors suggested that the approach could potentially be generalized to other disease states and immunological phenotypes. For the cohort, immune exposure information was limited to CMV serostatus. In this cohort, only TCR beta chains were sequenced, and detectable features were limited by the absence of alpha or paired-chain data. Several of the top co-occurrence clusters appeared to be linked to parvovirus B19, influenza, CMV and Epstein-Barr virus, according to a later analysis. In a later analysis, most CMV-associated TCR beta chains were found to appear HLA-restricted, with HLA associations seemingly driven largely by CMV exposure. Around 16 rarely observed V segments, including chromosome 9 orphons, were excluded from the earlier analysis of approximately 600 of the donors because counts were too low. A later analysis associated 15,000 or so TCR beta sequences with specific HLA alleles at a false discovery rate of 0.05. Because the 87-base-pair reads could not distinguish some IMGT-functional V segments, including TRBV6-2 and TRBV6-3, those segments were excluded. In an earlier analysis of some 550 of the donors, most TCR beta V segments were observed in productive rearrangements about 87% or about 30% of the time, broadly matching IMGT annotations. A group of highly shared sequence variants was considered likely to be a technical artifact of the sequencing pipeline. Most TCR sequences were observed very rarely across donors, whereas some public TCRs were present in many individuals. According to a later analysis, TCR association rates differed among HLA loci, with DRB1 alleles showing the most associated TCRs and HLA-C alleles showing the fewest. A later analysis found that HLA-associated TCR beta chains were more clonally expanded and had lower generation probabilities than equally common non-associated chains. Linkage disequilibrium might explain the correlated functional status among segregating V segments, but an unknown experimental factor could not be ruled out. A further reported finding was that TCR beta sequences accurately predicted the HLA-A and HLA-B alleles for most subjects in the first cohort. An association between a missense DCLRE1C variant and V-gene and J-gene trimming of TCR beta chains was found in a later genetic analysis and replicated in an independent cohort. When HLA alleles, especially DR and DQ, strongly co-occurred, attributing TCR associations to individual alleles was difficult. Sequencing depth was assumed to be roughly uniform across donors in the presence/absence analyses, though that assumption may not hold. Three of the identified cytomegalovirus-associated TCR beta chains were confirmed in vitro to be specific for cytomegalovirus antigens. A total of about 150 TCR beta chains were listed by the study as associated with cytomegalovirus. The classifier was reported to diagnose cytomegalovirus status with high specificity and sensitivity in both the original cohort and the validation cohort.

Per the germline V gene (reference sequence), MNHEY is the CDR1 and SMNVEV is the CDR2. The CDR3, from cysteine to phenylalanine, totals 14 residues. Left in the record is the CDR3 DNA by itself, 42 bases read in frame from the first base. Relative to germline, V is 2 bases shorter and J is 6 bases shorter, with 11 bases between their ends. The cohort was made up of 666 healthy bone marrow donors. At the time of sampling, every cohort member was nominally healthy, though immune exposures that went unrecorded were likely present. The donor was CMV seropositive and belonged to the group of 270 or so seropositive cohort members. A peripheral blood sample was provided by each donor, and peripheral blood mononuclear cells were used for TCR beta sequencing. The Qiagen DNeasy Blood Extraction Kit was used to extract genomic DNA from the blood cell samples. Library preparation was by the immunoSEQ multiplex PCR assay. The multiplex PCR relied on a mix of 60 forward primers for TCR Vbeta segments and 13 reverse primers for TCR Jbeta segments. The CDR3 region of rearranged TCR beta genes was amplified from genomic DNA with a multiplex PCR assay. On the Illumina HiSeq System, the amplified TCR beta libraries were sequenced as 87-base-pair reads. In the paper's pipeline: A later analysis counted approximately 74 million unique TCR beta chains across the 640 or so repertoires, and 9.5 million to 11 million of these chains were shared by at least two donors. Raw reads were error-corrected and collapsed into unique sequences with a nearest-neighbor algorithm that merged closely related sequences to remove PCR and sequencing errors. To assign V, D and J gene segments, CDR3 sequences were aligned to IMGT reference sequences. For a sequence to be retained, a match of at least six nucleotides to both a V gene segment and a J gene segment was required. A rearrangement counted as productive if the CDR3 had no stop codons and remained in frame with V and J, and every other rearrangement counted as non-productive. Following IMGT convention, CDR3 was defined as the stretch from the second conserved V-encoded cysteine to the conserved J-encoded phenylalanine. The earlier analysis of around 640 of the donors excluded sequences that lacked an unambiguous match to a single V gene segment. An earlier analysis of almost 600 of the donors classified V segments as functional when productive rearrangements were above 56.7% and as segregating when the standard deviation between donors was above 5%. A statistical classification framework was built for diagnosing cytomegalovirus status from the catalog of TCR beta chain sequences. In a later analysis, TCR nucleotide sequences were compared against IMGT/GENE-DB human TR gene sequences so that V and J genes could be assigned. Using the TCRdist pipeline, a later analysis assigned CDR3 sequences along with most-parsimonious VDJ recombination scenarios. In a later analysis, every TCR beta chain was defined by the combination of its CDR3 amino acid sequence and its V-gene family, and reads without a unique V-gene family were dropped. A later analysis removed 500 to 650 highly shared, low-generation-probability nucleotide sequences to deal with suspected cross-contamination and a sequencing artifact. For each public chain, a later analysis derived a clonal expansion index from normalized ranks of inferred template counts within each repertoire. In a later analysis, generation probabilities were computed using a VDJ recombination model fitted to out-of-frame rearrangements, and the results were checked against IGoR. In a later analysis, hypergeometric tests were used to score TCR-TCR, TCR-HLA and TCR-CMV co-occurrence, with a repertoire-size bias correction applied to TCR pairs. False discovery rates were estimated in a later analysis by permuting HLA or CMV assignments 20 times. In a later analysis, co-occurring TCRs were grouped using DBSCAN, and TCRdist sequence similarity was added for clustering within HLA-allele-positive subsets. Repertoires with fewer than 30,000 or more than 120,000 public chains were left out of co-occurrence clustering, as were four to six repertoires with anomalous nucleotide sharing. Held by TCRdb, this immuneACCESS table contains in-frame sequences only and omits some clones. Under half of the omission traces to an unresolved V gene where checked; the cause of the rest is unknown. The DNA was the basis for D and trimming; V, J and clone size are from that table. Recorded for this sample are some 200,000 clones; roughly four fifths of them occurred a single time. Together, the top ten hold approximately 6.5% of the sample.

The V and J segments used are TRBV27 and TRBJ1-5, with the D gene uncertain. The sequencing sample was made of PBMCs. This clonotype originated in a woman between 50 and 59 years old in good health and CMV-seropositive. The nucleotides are TGTGCCAGCAGTTTAAATTTCCTGGCTCAGCCCCAGCATTTT. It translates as CASSLNFLAQPQHF.